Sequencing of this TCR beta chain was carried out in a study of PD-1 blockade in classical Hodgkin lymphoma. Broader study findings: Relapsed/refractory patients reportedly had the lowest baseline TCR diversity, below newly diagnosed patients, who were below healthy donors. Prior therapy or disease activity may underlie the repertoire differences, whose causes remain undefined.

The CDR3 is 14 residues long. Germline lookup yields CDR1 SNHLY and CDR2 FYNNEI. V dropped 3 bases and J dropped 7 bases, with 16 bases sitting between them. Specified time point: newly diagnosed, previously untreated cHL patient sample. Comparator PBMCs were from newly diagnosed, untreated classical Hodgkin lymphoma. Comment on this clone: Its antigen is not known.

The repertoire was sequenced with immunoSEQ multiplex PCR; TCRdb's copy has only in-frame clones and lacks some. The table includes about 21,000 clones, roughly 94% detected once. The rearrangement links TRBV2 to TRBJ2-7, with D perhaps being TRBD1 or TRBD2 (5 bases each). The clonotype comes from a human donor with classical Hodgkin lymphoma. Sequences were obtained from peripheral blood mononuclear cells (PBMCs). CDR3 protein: CASSDWVGPTEQYF. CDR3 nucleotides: TGTGCCAGCAGTGATTGGGTGGGACCTACGGAGCAGTACTTC.